The T cell receptor (beta chain) under discussion was sequenced for a study of blood T cell repertoires in COVID-19 (dated by TCRdb to 2020 to 2022). Background for the entire study: Collaborator samples came from the United States, Italy and Spain and covered acute and convalescent phases of COVID-19. The material from the prospective study consisted of cDNA or gDNA derived from T cells, B-cell-depleted T cells, or PBMCs. Subjects who had been exposed to COVID-19, were actively infected with it, or had recovered from it provided the deeply sampled blood TCRbeta repertoires that made up the dataset. The repertoires were released in a freely available public database intended as a resource for research on the immune response to SARS-CoV-2. Samples came from the ongoing ImmuneRACE study (first 160 participants) plus 1,254 subjects from 6 global collaborators. Nearly every sample came with metadata listing a de-identified subject ID, COVID-19 status, age in years and sex. Where available, HLA class I and class II types were obtained from metadata supplied by the sample provider rather than from assay-based typing. Study-wide conclusions, independent of this receptor: How much clinical and demographic metadata was included differed by source and by participant, and the metadata was provided uncurated.

This clone occurred a few times. Its antigen remains undetermined. Base qualities are not recorded, but no much larger clone differs from it by a single base. Compared with germline, V lacks 1 base and J lacks 7 bases; bases without a gene match: 7. Reading from cysteine to phenylalanine, the CDR3 counts 15 amino acids. Only CDR3 DNA remains: 45 bases, in frame from the first base. Reading the germline V gene (reference sequence) gives CDR1 LGHDT and CDR2 YNNKEL. TCRbeta CDR3 regions were amplified from genomic DNA using the immunoSEQ Assay, a bias-controlled multiplex PCR. On the study's bioinformatics: Within the assay, amplification of reference gene primers was used to estimate how many nucleated cells each sample contained. To quantify the absolute abundance of each unique TCRbeta CDR3 rearrangement, sequence reads were collapsed and filtered. For each sample, productive Simpson clonality was calculated as the square root of Simpson's diversity index over productive rearrangements. The clones in this table, taken by TCRdb from immuneACCESS, are in-frame only. Not every clone is retained; where verified, under half of the shortfall comes from an unresolved V gene, and the cause of the rest is unknown. V, J and clone size were drawn from that table, and D and trimming were deduced from the DNA. The sample table contains about 260,000 clones; only one count was recorded for roughly 90% of them. The top ten constitute approximately 10% of the sample.

At one collaborating source in Seattle, patients were enrolled during active infection and were followed longitudinally through the course of disease. Each collaborating institution followed its own protocols to collect whole blood in K2EDTA tubes. For TCRbeta analysis, collaborators shipped samples as frozen whole blood, isolated PBMCs, or DNA extracted from either of those sample types. The rearranged chain carries TRBV3-1 (or the pseudogene TRBV3-2) and TRBJ1-5; 7 bases in the junction line up with TRBD1. The sequence derives from a woman in her 30s with COVID-19, enrolled during active disease. The sequencing input was peripheral blood. The CDR3 region: CASSQGQGVGQPQHF. The nucleotides are TGTGCCAGCAGCCAAGGTCAGGGGGTCGGGCAGCCCCAGCATTTT.